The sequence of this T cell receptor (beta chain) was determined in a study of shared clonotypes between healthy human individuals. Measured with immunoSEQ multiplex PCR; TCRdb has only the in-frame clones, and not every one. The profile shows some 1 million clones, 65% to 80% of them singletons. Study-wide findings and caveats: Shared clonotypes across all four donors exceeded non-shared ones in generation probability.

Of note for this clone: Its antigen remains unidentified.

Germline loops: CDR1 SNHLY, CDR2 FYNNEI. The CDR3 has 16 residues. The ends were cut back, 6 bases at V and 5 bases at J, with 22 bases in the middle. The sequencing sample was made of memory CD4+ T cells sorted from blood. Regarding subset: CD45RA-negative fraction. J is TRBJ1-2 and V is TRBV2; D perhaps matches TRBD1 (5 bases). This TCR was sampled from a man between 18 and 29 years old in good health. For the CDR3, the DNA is TGTGCCAGCAGGGATGATAAGGGGCGACTGTGGTATGGCTACACCTTC. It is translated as CASRDDKGRLWYGYTF.